This record concerns one T cell receptor beta chain sequence. This clonotype was detected only once. This receptor's antigen is unknown. No much larger clone exists at a distance of one base, and base qualities are not known. A solitary read yields weak support. The hyperthyroidism patients were between 18 and 65 years old and newly diagnosed, with a disease duration of less than 2 months. Patients with uncontrolled infections, other autoimmune diseases, pregnancy or lactation were excluded. Diagnoses relied on clinical symptoms, serum thyroxine and TRAb, thyroid ultrasound and orbital computed tomography. For progressor patients, blood was drawn at the first diagnosis of hyperthyroidism, before any ophthalmopathy symptoms had appeared. PBMCs were isolated from around 10 ml of fresh peripheral blood by Ficoll-Paque density gradient centrifugation. Progressor patients were first diagnosed with Graves' hyperthyroidism and then developed ophthalmopathy during follow-up. Total RNA was extracted with Trizol reagent, and quality was checked on an Agilent 2100 Bioanalyzer.

The TCR beta CDR3 regions were amplified from RNA transcripts. The TCR CDR3 was subjected to a first round of RT-PCR using the HTBI primer set and the Qiagen OneStep RT-PCR kit. Libraries were constructed in a second round of multiplex PCR, after which size selection and purification were performed. Sequencing of the libraries was done on an Illumina HiSeq2000 using paired-end 100 bp reads. On the authors' methods: SOAPnuke was used to process the raw data, with reads discarded if the reads contained adapters or uncalled bases, had a mean Phred below 15, or lacked an exact constant-primer or identifier match. High-quality paired reads were merged with COPE v1.2.5, and unique nucleotide sequences were defined as clonotypes. MiTCR v1.1 was used to align clonotypes to the IMGT TRBV, TRBD and TRBJ reference segments. The analysis included only V-J combinations with a frequency above 0.0001, which together covered 98% to 99.2% of the repertoires. The TCS score was defined as the ratio of F50 (clonal expansion) to E x V (chaos), calculated using BLOSUM62-based TCRdist between CDR3 peptides within each V-J. Welch's t-statistics and random forest reduced roughly 540 V-J features to 10 to 15, which were used in a naive Bayes classifier (R e1071). Through fastp at Q25 and MiXCR, TCRdb rebuilt clones from the public reads, retaining in-frame beta chains. Here each entry gathers all rows of one CDR3 protein and keeps the most common genes and DNA. TCRdb's processing, not the authors', yielded these V and J calls. The sample contains 600,000 to 850,000 distinct CDR3 sequences, around a sixth of them found a single time. The ten largest clonotypes hold roughly 17% of the sample.

The CDR3 runs 13 amino acids, cysteine and phenylalanine included. Only the CDR3 portion is preserved as DNA: 39 bases, with reading frame beginning at the first base. The CDR1 and CDR2 encoded by the germline V gene are SNHLY and FYNNEI. Between the V and J ends, shortened by 7 bases and 8 bases respectively, the junction contains 14 bases. The data are from a study of T cells in Graves' hyperthyroidism and ophthalmopathy (dated by TCRdb to between 2018 and 2021). Study-wide context: Peripheral blood was sampled at the time of initial diagnosis, prior to any treatment. According to the paper, TCR Vbeta CDR3 sequencing was carried out on around 140 peripheral blood samples, which came from under 50 ophthalmopathy, approximately 78 hyperthyroidism and approximately 17 progressor patients. Once sampling was done, hyperthyroidism patients were given methimazole at a starting dose of 30 mg daily, whereas ophthalmopathy patients were given high-dose intravenous methylprednisolone. Thyroid tissue and blood T-cell repertoires from six Graves' hyperthyroidism patients were also compared in the study. A discovery cohort of roughly 100 patients, approximately 45 with Graves' ophthalmopathy and approximately 57 with stable Graves' hyperthyroidism, was used to find distinguishing TCR V-J signatures. Prospective prediction of ophthalmopathy was tested in an independent validation cohort of some 20 hyperthyroidism patients and 15 to 17 patients who later progressed to ophthalmopathy. The approximately 90 discovery patients were divided at random into training and test sets in a 7:3 ratio.

What the study reported, not specific to this receptor: No statistical method was used to fix the sample size in advance, and group allocation was not hidden from the investigators. Most expanded thyroid clonotypes (frequency above 0.001) were also detected in blood, suggesting blood repertoires may reflect thyroid immune responses. A model built on a 13 V-J signature distinguished ophthalmopathy from stable hyperthyroidism, reaching roughly 88% sensitivity and under 84% specificity in cross-validation and 80%/75% in testing. In validation, the model predicted progression to ophthalmopathy a median of roughly 6.2 months before onset, with approximately 71% sensitivity and 72.22% specificity.

The source material was blood. This sequence originates from a woman in her 50s with Graves' hyperthyroidism that later progressed to Graves' ophthalmopathy. The chain links TRBV2 with TRBJ1-4; TRBD1 is a possible D gene, resting on 6 matching bases. The CDR3 protein: CASIQGRKEKLFF. In nucleotide form, the sequence is TGTGCCAGCATACAGGGTAGGAAAGAAAAACTGTTTTTT.